What follows are 31 T cell receptor beta chains derived from one specimen sequenced in a study of radiation and T cells in renal cell carcinoma. This table comes from immunoSEQ multiplex PCR, and its TCRdb copy is limited to in-frame clones, with some not included. The table records approximately 10,000 clones, roughly 50% of them present only once. Treatment meaning: 15 Gy SBRT to primary tumor, nephrectomy 4 weeks later. Specimen: tumor tissue, collected from a patient whose treatment included radiotherapy and nephrectomy. These TCRs come from a man aged 55-75 years with renal cell carcinoma.

This rearrangement joins TRBV4-1 to TRBJ1-5, with 9 bases identical to TRBD1. The length of the CDR3 is 14 residues. The germline V gene encodes CDR1 MGHRA and CDR2 YSYEKL. With V trimmed by 3 bases and J by 6 bases, 3 bases remained unmatched. In DNA form, the CDR3 reads TGCGCCAGCAGCCACGACAGGGGGGCTCAGCCCCAGCATTTT. This codes for CASSHDRGAQPQHF.

By share, this clone counts as medium-sized. Additional DNA sequences in this sample encode the identical CDR3. The rearrangement links TRBV29-1 to TRBJ1-4; tentative D call: TRBD1 (6 bases). This CDR3 comprises 15 residues. Germline V gene sequence: CDR1 SQVTM, CDR2 ANQGSEA. V was pared by 4 bases and J by 8 bases, with 20 bases between. The CDR3 DNA sequence: TGCAGCGTTGGGGGTGGATGGGGGGCTGGAGAAAAACTGTTTTTT. Amino acid sequence: CSVGGGWGAGEKLFF.

This clone was counted once. The J gene is TRBJ1-1, the V gene TRBV28, with 7 bases aligning to TRBD1. V lost 4 bases, J lost 5 bases, and 7 bases stayed unmatched. There are 14 residues in the CDR3. The V gene's germline CDR1 is MDHEN and CDR2 SYDVKM. Here the CDR3 DNA reads TGTGCCAGCAGTTCTCAGGGGGAAGGGACTGAAGCTTTCTTT. This translates into CASSSQGEGTEAFF.

The chain uses TRBV29-1 and TRBJ1-5, with D perhaps matching TRBD1 (6 bases). CDR1 is SQVTM and CDR2 is ANQGSEA in the germline V gene. The CDR3 sequence is 13 residues long. V lost 6 bases to trimming and J lost 4 bases, with 13 bases between them. Here the CDR3 DNA reads TGCAGCGTCGGGACACGGAGAAATCAGCCCCAGCATTTT. Protein sequence: CSVGTRRNQPQHF.

This clone has a single count. The chain is built from TRBV4-3 and TRBJ1-2; the match to TRBD1 covers 12 bases. The germline CDR1 and CDR2 sequences are LGHNA and YSLEER. This CDR3 has 16 residues. V was pared by 3 bases and J by 6 bases, with 8 bases of the junction left unmatched. The CDR3 DNA reads as TGCGCCAGCAGCCATCCCCCGGGACAGGGGGCCAATGGCTACACCTTC. Translated: CASSHPPGQGANGYTF.

This clone was counted a single time. The chain carries TRBV9 and TRBJ1-1; 7 positions agree with TRBD1. Germline values: CDR1 SGDLS, CDR2 YYNGEE. The junction had 9 bases not matched to a gene; V was cut back by 6 bases and J by 4 bases. This CDR3 region has 14 residues. The CDR3 sequence: CASTRDRDRTEAFF. DNA of the CDR3: TGTGCCAGCACAAGAGACAGGGACCGCACTGAAGCTTTCTTT.

V is TRBV19 and J is TRBJ1-1; D unresolved. Germline V CDR1 and CDR2: LNHDA, SQIVND (reference sequence). V dropped 5 bases and J dropped 1 base, with 11 bases sitting between them. CDR3 size: 14 residues. CDR3 loop: CASSSKARNTEAFF. CDR3 in DNA: TGTGCCAGTAGTTCCAAGGCCAGGAACACTGAAGCTTTCTTT.

This clone was picked up a small number of times. The chain couples TRBV7-2 to TRBJ2-4; 14 nucleotides line up with TRBD2. The CDR3 totals 14 residues. Germline values: CDR1 SGHTA, CDR2 FQGNSA. V dropped 4 bases and J dropped 13; count of bases not matched to a gene: 6. The CDR3 DNA is TGTGCCAGCAGCTCGGGACTAGCGGGAGCGGGACAGTACTTC. It encodes CASSSGLAGAGQYF.

This clone occurred a few times. This chain connects TRBV7-9 to TRBJ2-1; D is unresolved. The CDR3 has 16 residues. In germline, CDR1 is SEHNR, CDR2 FQNEAQ (reference sequence). Trimming shortened V by 5 bases and J by 0 bases, and 14 bases separated the two germline ends. Written as DNA, the CDR3 is TGTGCCAGCAGCGCACGGACCCCGAGCTCCTACAATGAGCAGTTCTTC. Translating gives CASSARTPSSYNEQFF.

The count of this clone is one. The chain joins TRBV28 to TRBJ2-6; D is perhaps TRBD1 or TRBD2 (6 bases each). Trimming shortened V by 6 bases and J by 0 bases, and 24 bases separated the two germline ends. Germline CDR1 and CDR2: MDHEN and SYDVKM. The CDR3 is 20 residues long. The CDR3 nucleotides are TGTGCCAGCAGCCCCATAATCCGGGGGCAGGGAAACTCTGGGGCCAACGTCCTGACTTTC. Its translation: CASSPIIRGQGNSGANVLTF.

The DNA of the CDR3 is TGTGCCAGCAGTCCACTAGGGCAGTCGAACACTGAAGCTTTCTTT. It specifies CASSPLGQSNTEAFF. The V and J genes are TRBV28 and TRBJ1-1; D not resolved. Germline CDR1 MDHEN, CDR2 SYDVKM. V dropped 5 bases and J dropped 1 base, with 14 bases sitting between them. The CDR3 has 15 residues.

The V gene is TRBV18, the J gene TRBJ1-5; D is undetermined. The CDR3 extends over 14 amino acids. Per the germline V gene, CDR1 is KGHSH and CDR2 is LQKENI. The V end was cut by 8 bases, the J end by 0 bases, with 11 bases between. The CDR3 DNA follows: TGTGCCAGCACCCCGGGCAATAGCAATCAGCCCCAGCATTTT. Protein: CASTPGNSNQPQHF.

Of note for this clone: One junction end disagrees with the germline gene, perhaps due to a read error. The chain has TRBV29-1 and TRBJ1-5, with a possible D match to TRBD1 (5 bases). This CDR3 has 12 residues. Germline CDR1 reads SQVTM; CDR2 reads ANQGSEA. CDR3 coding DNA: TGCAGCGTTAAAGAGGGGAGTCAGCCCCAGCATTTT. Translating it yields CSVKEGSQPQHF. The complete variable domain, with remaining parts taken from reference TRBV29-1 and TRBJ1-5, reads SAVISQKPSRDICQRGTSLTIQCQVDSQVTMMFWYRQQPGQSLTLIATANQGSEATYESGFVIDKFPISRPNLTFSTLTVSNMSPEDSSIYLCSVKEGSQPQHFGDGTRLSIL.

This clone was detected a few times. This CDR3 is CASSIQLGQGAGEQYF. CDR3 sequence (DNA): TGTGCCAGTAGTATCCAGCTGGGACAGGGGGCTGGTGAGCAGTACTTC. The chain is built from TRBV19 and TRBJ2-7; the match to TRBD1 covers 12 bases. The CDR3 has 16 amino acids. Trimming cost V 3 bases and J 7 bases; bases outside gene matches: 10. From germline, CDR1 is LNHDA and CDR2 SQIVND (reference sequence).

DNA for the CDR3: TGTGCCAGTAGTATAAAACAGGGTTACAATCAGCCCCAGCATTTT. Its translation: CASSIKQGYNQPQHF. The V call is TRBV19, the J call TRBJ1-5, with D possibly TRBD1 on 6 matching bases. The germline CDR1 and CDR2 sequences are LNHDA and SQIVND (reference sequence). V was cut by 2 bases and J by 3 bases, with 11 bases left in between. This CDR3 spans 15 amino acids.

This clone is medium-sized in the sample. This chain connects TRBV4-2 to TRBJ1-2; maybe TRBD1 (6 bases). The CDR3 length is 14 residues. The V gene's germline CDR1 is LGHNA and CDR2 YNFKEQ. The V gene lost 4 bases and the J gene lost 2 bases, with 11 bases spanning the gap. As DNA, the CDR3 is TGTGCCAGCAGCCCTGGAGGGGGGAACTATGGCTACACCTTC. It encodes CASSPGGGNYGYTF.

This chain uses TRBV19 with TRBJ2-7; D perhaps matches TRBD2 (6 bases). This CDR3 has 14 residues. Germline CDR1 is LNHDA and CDR2 is SQIVND (reference sequence). V was shortened by 3 bases and J by 2 bases, with 11 bases between the two germline ends. CDR3 nucleotides: TGTGCCAGTAGTATGTTACTAGCAACCTACGAGCAGTACTTC. As protein: CASSMLLATYEQYF.

This clone is large. CDR3 nucleotide sequence: TGTGCCAGCAGTAAAGGACTACGAGAGACCCAGTACTTC. Translating gives CASSKGLRETQYF. The chain uses TRBV28 and TRBJ2-5; D possibly corresponds to TRBD2 (6 bases). Trimming left V 5 bases short and J 4 bases short, with 11 bases between. The CDR3 is 13 amino acids. Germline CDR1 and CDR2: MDHEN and SYDVKM.

The chain joins TRBV28 to TRBJ1-2; possible D gene TRBD1, 6 bases. This CDR3 contains 15 residues. The germline gives CDR1 MDHEN, CDR2 SYDVKM. The V end lost 2 bases, the J end lost 5 bases, and 15 bases lay between the germline ends. The CDR3 DNA is TGTGCCAGCAGTTTAAAACAAGGGGGATCTTATGGCTACACCTTC. The encoded protein is CASSLKQGGSYGYTF.

This clone showed up just a few times. Germline and junction disagree at one end, which may indicate a read error. The J gene is TRBJ2-7, the V gene TRBV5-4; D remains ambiguous. CDR1 is SGHNT and CDR2 is YYREEE in the germline V gene (reference sequence). The CDR3 is 13 residues long. The CDR3 sequence: CASSQVGSYEQYF. CDR3 bases: TGCGCCAGCAGCCAAGTCGGCTCCTACGAGCAGTACTTC.

The chain recombines TRBV28 with TRBJ2-7; D unclear. Deletions cut 5 bases from V and 0 bases from J, with 14 bases between. The CDR3 spans 15 residues. Germline CDR1 MDHEN, CDR2 SYDVKM. Here the CDR3 reads CASSPLNRFSYEQYF. In nucleotides, the CDR3 is TGTGCCAGCAGTCCATTGAACCGATTCTCCTACGAGCAGTACTTC.

CDR3 region: CASSYSAQAAWATIYF. The CDR3 DNA is TGTGCCAGCAGTTACTCGGCCCAGGCCGCCTGGGCCACCATATATTTT. J is TRBJ1-3 and V is TRBV6-5; D is uncertain. Germline V gives CDR1 MNHEY, CDR2 SVGAGI. This CDR3 region has 16 residues. Trimming took off 0 bases at V and 9 bases at J, with 18 bases between the two ends.

The chain is built from TRBV4-3 and TRBJ1-4; D gene ambiguous. Germline V lookup: CDR1 LGHNA, CDR2 YSLEER. The CDR3 loop spans 16 amino acids. V lost 1 base to trimming and J lost 3 bases, with 12 bases between them. CDR3 amino acids: CASSQGLTIANEKLFF. The CDR3 DNA sequence: TGCGCCAGCAGCCAAGGCCTGACAATCGCTAATGAAAAACTGTTTTTT.

The rearrangement links TRBV11-2 to TRBJ1-2; D remains unclear. V lost 5 bases and J lost 4, with 11 bases in between. Germline-derived CDR1 and CDR2 are SGHAT and FQNNGV. The CDR3 totals 13 residues. The CDR3 DNA reads TGTGCCAGCAGCCGGGCGGCTTCCTATGGCTACACCTTC. Translation gives CASSRAASYGYTF.

There are a few counts of this clone. V usage is TRBV2 and J usage is TRBJ2-1; 8 bases agree with TRBD2. This CDR3 region has 15 residues. The germline V gene encodes CDR1 SNHLY and CDR2 FYNNEI. Trimming at V came to 6 bases and at J to 13 bases, leaving 17 bases not matched to a gene. CDR3 protein: CASRERGLENTAQFF. CDR3 DNA: TGTGCCAGCAGGGAGAGGGGACTAGAGAACACAGCACAGTTCTTC.

The chain joins TRBV28 to TRBJ1-2; possible D gene TRBD1, 5 bases. Deletions cut 7 bases from V and 4 bases from J, with 13 bases between. From germline, CDR1 is MDHEN and CDR2 SYDVKM. The CDR3 loop spans 13 amino acids. The CDR3 reads CASTLDSFYGYTF. The CDR3 DNA is TGTGCCAGCACCCTAGACAGCTTCTATGGCTACACCTTC.

This chain joins TRBV7-6 and TRBJ1-1; D call uncertain. V was shortened by 1 base and J by 3 bases, with 6 bases between the two germline ends. From germline, CDR1 is SGHVS and CDR2 FNYEAQ. CDR3 size: 13 residues. CDR3 nucleotide sequence: TGTGCCAGCAGCTTAGGACACTACACTGAAGCTTTCTTT. Its protein is CASSLGHYTEAFF. The entire variable domain, with the rest obtained from reference TRBV7-6 and TRBJ1-1, is as follows: GAGVSQSPRYKVTKRGQDVALRCDPISGHVSLYWYRQALGQGPEFLTYFNYEAQQDKSGLPNDRFSAERPEGSISTLTIQRTEQRDSAMYRCASSLGHYTEAFFGQGTRLTVV.

This chain links TRBV27 with TRBJ2-7; D gene unclear. CDR1 and CDR2 (germline): MNHEY, SMNVEV (reference sequence). Deletions cut 5 bases from V and 7 bases from J, with 9 bases between. The CDR3 totals 11 residues. The CDR3 nucleotides are TGTGCCAGCAGTCGGGTTGGGGAGCAGTACTTC. This encodes CASSRVGEQYF.

The chain is built from TRBV19 and TRBJ2-3; 8 bases agree with TRBD2. Looked up from germline, CDR1 is LNHDA and CDR2 is SQIVND (reference sequence). With 8 bases clipped from V and 3 bases from J, the junction kept 7 bases outside the gene matches. The CDR3 loop spans 14 amino acids. CDR3 in DNA: TGTGCCAGTTCGCGGGGGGCTGGGACAGATACGCAGTATTTT. Residues: CASSRGAGTDTQYF.

The rearrangement joins TRBV27 to TRBJ2-7; D tentatively reads TRBD1 or TRBD2 (5 bases each). V was cut by 5 bases and J by 5 bases, with 13 bases left in between. Germline assignment: CDR1 MNHEY and CDR2 SMNVEV (reference sequence). The CDR3 length is 13 residues. CDR3 region: CASSEGRAHEQYF. The CDR3 DNA follows: TGTGCCAGCAGTGAGGGCAGGGCCCACGAGCAGTACTTC.

The chain carries TRBV30 and TRBJ1-1, with a possible D match to TRBD1 (6 bases). Germline CDR1 and CDR2: GTSNPN and SVGIG (reference sequence). The ends were cut back, 3 bases at V and 2 bases at J, with 13 bases in the middle. CDR3 length equals 14 residues. Here the CDR3 DNA reads TGTGCCTGGAGATGGAGGGGGTTTAACACTGAAGCTTTCTTT. Protein product: CAWRWRGFNTEAFF. Looking up the rest from reference TRBV30 and TRBJ1-1 gives the full variable domain: SQTIHQWPATLVQPVGSPLSLECTVEGTSNPNLYWYRQAAGRGLQLLFYSVGIGQISSEVPQNLSASRPQDRQFILSSKKLLLSDSGFYLCAWRWRGFNTEAFFGQGTRLTVV.